Below, one T cell receptor (beta chain) is given with its context. Its target is unknown. At one of its ends the junction is not consistent with the germline gene, which may arise from a read error. As to time point: newly diagnosed GD, antithyroid drugs for less than 3 months. Scientists built the TCR library using RNA that was extracted from PBMCs. For TCR beta, libraries came from iRepertoire HTBI primers and Arm-PCR of CDR3 regions. TCRdb fed the multiplex PCR reads into MiXCR, producing one record per CDR3 protein. The sample has about 450,000 distinct CDR3 sequences; about 16% are singletons. These data are taken from a study of regulatory T cells in long-lasting Graves disease. Study outcomes and limitations: Persistent Graves' patients had lower TCR diversity than newly diagnosed ones. A limited number of samples was an acknowledged limitation.

The same data also contributed to another study, on T cells in Graves' hyperthyroidism and ophthalmopathy. That source notes: Diagnosis of hyperthyroidism was new in patients aged 18 to 65, and its duration was under 2 months. Researchers report that a 13 V-J model separated ophthalmopathy from stable hyperthyroidism.

This sample comprised peripheral blood mononuclear cells (PBMCs), obtained at new diagnosis, from a patient treated with antithyroid drugs. The TCR sequence derives from a woman aged 25 to 39 with Graves disease.

The CDR3 nucleotides are TGCAGTGCTAGCGGGACTAGCGGGAGATACGGGCAGTACTTC. Translating it yields CSASGTSGRYGQYF. The gene calls are TRBV20-1 and TRBJ2-7; 14 bases agree with TRBD2. The CDR3 length is 14 residues. The germline CDR1 and CDR2 sequences are DFQATT and SNEGSKA (reference sequence).